The entry below describes one TCR beta chain. The target antigen is unknown. Profiled with immunoSEQ multiplex PCR; TCRdb holds only in-frame clones, not every one. This table has about 82,000 clones, around 80% appearing once. This entry belongs to a study of memory CD4+ T cells and cytomegalovirus serostatus. About the study: Donors were healthy Belgian adults, fewer than ten CMV seropositive and under 30 seronegative.

General study points: Suggested: most of the CMV-linked TCR signature lies in CD4+ memory cells.

Single viable CD3+CD4+CD8-CD45RO+ cells were sorted as the memory CD4+ T cells. Serostatus was set by detecting CMV pp150, pp28, p38, p52 IgG. CD4+ T cells were isolated by positive magnetic selection. The V segment lost 4 bases and the J segment 7 bases; nucleotides outside the gene matches: 13. The CDR3 is 16 amino acids. CDR1 is SGHRS and CDR2 is YFSETQ in the germline V gene. Sequencing used memory CD4+ T cells from blood. The TCR was taken from an adult in good health and CMV-seronegative. The chain joins TRBV5-1 to TRBJ2-4; TRBD1 agrees at 8 bases. CDR3 in DNA: TGCGCCAGCAGCGCCGGACAGGGAATGTTGCGGAACATTCAGTACTTC. Protein sequence: CASSAGQGMLRNIQYF.